The next 21 T cell receptor beta chains were all read from a single sample in a study of blood T cells in healthy people across ages. The use of a sample-barcoded 5' primer and a J-beta primer mix characterized a second PCR of 7 to 11 cycles. TCRdb ran MiXCR on the 5' RACE reads and lists one entry per CDR3 protein. The sample lists fewer than 900,000 distinct CDR3 sequences; more than 40% were seen once. The sample consisted of blood. Receptor source: a woman aged 55-70 years in good health.

This clonotype was seen many times. The chain couples TRBV7-8 to TRBJ2-7; D may be TRBD2 (6 bases). Looked up from germline, CDR1 is SGHVS and CDR2 is FQNEAQ. The V end lost 4 bases, the J end lost 0 bases, and 7 bases lay between the germline ends. This CDR3 is 13 amino acids long. CDR3 bases: TGTGCCAGCAGCTGGGGGGTCTCCTACGAGCAGTACTTC. Encoded protein: CASSWGVSYEQYF.

This clonotype was recorded a few times. This CDR3 is CASVPGSAGVHNEQYF. For the CDR3, the DNA is TGCGCCAGCGTTCCAGGATCAGCGGGAGTACACAATGAGCAGTACTTC. The V call is TRBV5-1, the J call TRBJ2-5; the match to TRBD2 covers 8 bases. Germline lookup yields CDR1 SGHRS and CDR2 YFSETQ. Trimming removed 7 bases from V and 11 bases from J; junction bases left unmatched: 22. CDR3 length: 16 residues. Looking up the rest from reference TRBV5-1 and TRBJ2-5 gives the full variable domain: KAGVTQTPRYLIKTRGQQVTLSCSPISGHRSVSWYQQTPGQGLQFLFEYFSETQRNKGNFPGRFSGRQFSNSRSEMNVSTLELGDSALYLCASVPGSAGVHNEQYFGPGTRLLVL.

The V call is TRBV20-1, the J call TRBJ2-4; 9 bases agree with TRBD2. Germline CDR1 and CDR2: DFQATT and SNEGSKA (reference sequence). With 6 bases clipped from V and 3 bases from J, the junction kept 6 bases outside the gene matches. The length of the CDR3 is 14 residues. The DNA for the CDR3 is TGCAGTGCCGGAAGTAGCGGGAGCAAAAACATTCAGTACTTC. This translates into CSAGSSGSKNIQYF.

The V gene is TRBV12-3 or TRBV12-4, the J gene TRBJ2-3; D gene unclear. V was clipped by 6 bases and J by 0 bases, with 10 bases between them. CDR3 size: 14 residues. The CDR3 region has the DNA TGTGCCAGCAGGTCCCCTGGTAGCACAGATACGCAGTATTTT. Its protein product is CASRSPGSTDTQYF.

Remarks on this clonotype: Germline and junction disagree at one end, which may indicate a read error. The chain joins TRBV4-3 to TRBJ2-1, with 9 bases lining up with TRBD1. The CDR3 extends over 15 amino acids. CDR1 and CDR2 (germline): LGHNA, YSLEER. The CDR3 protein is CASSQGQGEGSEQFF. The CDR3 coding sequence is TGCGCCAGCAGCCAGGGACAGGGAGAGGGAAGCGAGCAATTCTTC.

The chain combines TRBV29-1 with TRBJ2-1; no definite D call. The end of the DNA fits TRBJ2-7 better, so the J call may be wrong. The germline CDR1 and CDR2 sequences are SQVTM and ANQGSEA. The CDR3 runs 12 residues. The CDR3 DNA sequence: TGCAGCGGTGATGGGATTTACAATGAGCAGTACTTC. Residues: CSGDGIYNEQYF.

This chain uses TRBV25-1 with TRBJ2-7, with TRBD1 matching over 9 bases. The CDR3 is 16 residues long. Germline V lookup: CDR1 MGHDK, CDR2 SYGVNS. V dropped 2 bases and J dropped 5; count of bases not matched to a gene: 10. CDR3 region: CASSEPIDRGRNEQYF. Written as DNA, the CDR3 is TGTGCCAGCAGTGAACCTATAGACAGGGGGAGGAACGAGCAGTACTTC.

This clonotype was counted between two and nine times. The V and J genes are TRBV6-5 and TRBJ1-2; D is unresolved. The CDR3 loop spans 14 amino acids. V lost 0 bases and J lost 4, with 9 bases in between. The germline CDR1 and CDR2 sequences are MNHEY and SVGAGI. CDR3 residues: CASSYSTGGYGYTF. Here the CDR3 DNA reads TGTGCCAGCAGTTACTCGACGGGCGGCTATGGCTACACCTTC.

This clonotype showed up many times. The V call is TRBV7-2, the J call TRBJ2-5; a possible D gene is TRBD2 (6 bases). V lost 1 base, J lost 13 bases, and 19 bases lay in between. The length of the CDR3 is 14 residues. Per germline, CDR1 SGHTA and CDR2 FQGNSA. The CDR3 coding sequence is TGTGCCAGCAGCTTAGTGGGACTGGAATCGCCTCCGTACTTC. Its protein product is CASSLVGLESPPYF. The full variable domain, in which reference TRBV7-2 and TRBJ2-5 provide the parts outside the CDR3, is GAGVSQSPSNKVTEKGKDVELRCDPISGHTALYWYRQSLGQGLEFLIYFQGNSAPDKSGLPSDRFSAERTGGSVSTLTIQRTQQEDSAVYLCASSLVGLESPPYFGPGTRLLVL.

This clonotype was found once. The rearrangement uses TRBV4-2 and TRBJ1-5; D uncertain. This CDR3 comprises 16 residues. The germline V gene encodes CDR1 LGHNA and CDR2 YNFKEQ. V was clipped by 4 bases and J by 4 bases, with 17 bases between them. The CDR3 nucleotides are TGTGCCAGCAGCCGAGATCTTGGGATGGATAATCAGCCCCAGCATTTT. Its translation: CASSRDLGMDNQPQHF.

This chain links TRBV20-1 with TRBJ1-6; TRBD1 aligns across 10 bases. The CDR3 covers 14 residues. V lost 1 base, J lost 9 bases, and 3 bases stayed unmatched. Germline assignment: CDR1 DFQATT and CDR2 SNEGSKA (reference sequence). The CDR3 here is CSARGTGGTSPLHF. The CDR3 bases are TGCAGTGCTAGAGGGACAGGGGGGACTTCACCCCTCCACTTT.

The chain employs TRBV11-2 and TRBJ2-7, with 7 bases lining up with TRBD1. The ends lost 1 base at V and 1 base at J; junction bases unmatched: 4. CDR1 SGHAT and CDR2 FQNNGV come from the germline V gene. The CDR3 consists of 15 residues. The CDR3 sequence: CASSLVTGKSYEQYF. Written as DNA, the CDR3 is TGTGCCAGCAGCTTAGTGACAGGGAAGTCCTACGAGCAGTACTTC.

The gene calls are TRBV12-3 or TRBV12-4 and TRBJ1-4, with 10 bases fitting TRBD1. After removal of 3 bases from V and 1 base from J, the junction contained 2 bases not matched to a gene. This CDR3 spans 16 amino acids. CDR3 region: CASSFGDRGTNEKLFF. In nucleotides, the CDR3 is TGTGCCAGCAGTTTTGGGGACAGGGGAACTAATGAAAAACTGTTTTTT.

The chain links TRBV5-1 to TRBJ2-7; the match to TRBD1 covers 9 bases. The CDR3 extends over 13 amino acids. Germline V lookup: CDR1 SGHRS, CDR2 YFSETQ. V lost 7 bases to trimming and J lost 9 bases; unmatched junction nucleotides: 11. This CDR3 is CASCPGTGFGQYF. CDR3 nucleotides: TGCGCCAGCTGTCCCGGGACAGGGTTCGGGCAGTACTTC.

The CDR3 spells CASSQDRGSDTQYF. In DNA, the CDR3 is TGTGCCAGCAGCCAGGACAGGGGGTCGGATACGCAGTATTTT. The chain couples TRBV6-5 to TRBJ2-3, with TRBD1 matching over 10 bases. The CDR3 loop spans 14 amino acids. The junction had 6 bases not matched to a gene; V was cut back by 6 bases and J by 6 bases. Germline CDR1 reads MNHEY; CDR2 reads SVGAGI.

The V gene is TRBV6-5, the J gene TRBJ2-2; the D is unclear. CDR3 length equals 12 residues. Between the trimmed V and J ends, which lost 2 bases and 5 bases, there was a span of 3 bases. CDR1 is MNHEY and CDR2 is SVGAGI in the germline V gene. CDR3 nucleotides: TGTGCCAGCAGTTACCGGACCGGGGAGCTGTTTTTT. This encodes CASSYRTGELFF.

This clonotype has just a few counts. The chain recombines TRBV27 with TRBJ1-6; D gene ambiguous. V shed 6 bases and J shed 10 bases, with 16 bases lying between them. The CDR3 has 14 residues. Per germline, CDR1 MNHEY and CDR2 SMNVEV (reference sequence). The CDR3 here is CASSYGEMASPLHF. The CDR3 DNA reads TGTGCCAGCAGCTATGGGGAAATGGCATCACCCCTCCACTTT.

Here the CDR3 DNA reads TGTGCCAGCAGGTCGGGACAGGTCGAGCAGTTCTTC. Residues: CASRSGQVEQFF. The chain links TRBV28 to TRBJ2-1; 8 nucleotides agree with TRBD1. V was clipped by 6 bases and J by 10 bases; unmatched bases: 5. The CDR3 loop spans 12 amino acids. Germline CDR1 and CDR2: MDHEN and SYDVKM.

For this clonotype: The germline gene is not matched at one end of the junction; a read error may be the cause. The chain recombines TRBV11-2 with TRBJ2-2; D is unresolved. The CDR3 loop spans 13 amino acids. The germline V gene encodes CDR1 SGHAT and CDR2 FQNNGV. The CDR3 nucleotides are TGTGCCAGCAGCGTAGATCTTACCGGGGAGCTGTTTTTT. The encoded protein is CASSVDLTGELFF.

This chain connects TRBV6-1 to TRBJ2-5; D possibly corresponds to TRBD2 (6 bases). Trimming took 2 bases from V and 11 from J, leaving 18 bases between them. This CDR3 region has 14 residues. Germline V gives CDR1 MNHNS, CDR2 SASEGT. CDR3 nucleotide sequence: TGTGCCAGCAGTGAAAATCAGGGAGGTATCGCGCAGTACTTC. Encoded protein: CASSENQGGIAQYF.

CDR3 protein: CASSLASEDTQYF. CDR3 DNA: TGTGCCAGCAGCTTAGCGAGTGAAGATACGCAGTATTTT. The chain uses TRBV7-9 and TRBJ2-3; D is ambiguous. CDR1 and CDR2 (germline): SEHNR, FQNEAQ (reference sequence). The CDR3 has 13 amino acids. Between the trimmed V and J ends, which lost 0 bases and 5 bases, there was a span of 6 bases.